This TCR beta chain was captured by sequencing in a study of T cell changes during pregnancy in multiple sclerosis. Here immunoSEQ multiplex PCR was the method, and the copy in TCRdb shows in-frame clones only, minus some. In the table there are about 70,000 clones, about 94% of which are singletons. Sequenced here: peripheral blood, sampled in the third trimester of pregnancy. The clonotype originates from a female donor with multiple sclerosis, enrolled in a pregnancy study.

CDR3 protein: CASTLYANLVYQPQHF. The CDR3 bases are TGTGCCAGCACCCTATACGCGAATTTAGTCTATCAGCCCCAGCATTTT. This chain joins TRBV7-2 and TRBJ1-5; D is uncertain. The CDR3 spans 16 residues. Per the germline V gene, CDR1 is SGHTA and CDR2 is FQGNSA. V gave up 7 bases and J gave up 5 bases, with 21 bases separating them.